The sequence of this T cell receptor beta chain was determined in a study of cytomegalovirus exposure and HLA in healthy donors (dated by TCRdb to 2016 to 2017). At the level of the whole study: An earlier analysis of approximately 640 of the donors reported 250 to 300 Gb of sequence data and around 110 million unique TCR beta sequences from roughly 180 million T cells. Roughly 300 gigabases of sequencing data and around 90 million unique TCR sequences made up an early release that covered approximately 650 HLA-typed donors. The genetic ancestry cluster associated with self-reported Caucasian donors included about four fifths of the approximately 410 genotyped donors. The study aimed to test whether cataloging public T cell receptors could reveal signatures of past pathogen exposure. The study used immunosequencing to profile the T cell repertoires of 670 or so subjects and linked those repertoires to cytomegalovirus serostatus. A separate validation cohort of over a hundred different subjects was used in addition to the 666-subject first cohort. The study combined high-throughput TCR immunosequencing, statistical association of individual TCRs with disease status, and machine learning to predict cytomegalovirus infection status. In a later analysis, previously published TCR beta repertoires from 666 donors were re-analyzed and high-resolution HLA genotyping was added so that TCR occurrence patterns could be studied. Rather than using new phenotypic data, the later analysis identified candidate immune exposures from TCR beta sequences and from how often those sequences occurred across donors. An earlier analysis of approximately 580 of the donors used high-throughput TCR beta sequencing to judge whether each TCR beta V gene segment behaved as functional or pseudogenic. Alongside the repertoire data, information on donor age, sex, ethnicity and CMV serostatus was compiled. A later genetic analysis took genome-wide SNP genotypes for 398 of the 666 donors and used that subset as a discovery cohort. Every discovery cohort repertoire had been produced on one sequencing platform. HLA typing included class I and class II loci at four-digit resolution. Typing coverage varied by locus: about 620-640 donors for A, B, C, DRB1 and DQB1; under 550 for DQA1; some 610 for DPA1; approximately 470 for DPB1. A handful of DR-DQ haplotypes were treated as single units for association and clustering because of strong linkage in the cohort. Among about 360 genotyped donors of the cohort, an average of roughly 240,000 unique TCR beta nucleotide sequences were sequenced per donor, roughly a sixth of them non-productive. The study at large found these results: V-gene and J-gene trimming of TCR beta chains was associated with a missense DCLRE1C variant in a later genetic analysis, and the association was replicated in an independent cohort. The study gave a list of about 150 TCR beta chains associated with cytomegalovirus. Strong co-occurrence of HLA alleles, especially DR and DQ, made assigning TCR associations to individual alleles difficult. A few of the identified cytomegalovirus-associated TCR beta chains were confirmed in vitro to be specific for cytomegalovirus antigens. The sequencing pipeline was judged likely to have produced a cluster of highly shared sequence variants as a technical artifact. Presence/absence analyses assumed roughly uniform sequencing depth across donors, an assumption that may not hold. A later analysis found that TCR association rates varied across HLA loci, with DRB1 alleles showing the most associated TCRs and HLA-C alleles the fewest. Compared with the roughly 720-donor mean, donors in an Asian-associated ancestry cluster had fewer N-insertions in productive TCRs, according to a later genetic analysis. According to a later analysis, most CMV-associated TCR beta chains appeared to be HLA-restricted, and the HLA associations seemed to be driven largely by CMV exposure. CMV serostatus was the only immune exposure information available for the cohort. An earlier analysis of approximately 530 of the donors showed that most TCR beta V segments appeared in productive rearrangements either about 90% or about 30% of the time, which broadly matched IMGT annotations. Because HLA typing was unavailable for some donors at each locus, only the typed subset was used in association tests. Correlated functional status among segregating V segments might be attributable to linkage disequilibrium, but an unknown experimental factor could not be ruled out. Because the 87-base-pair reads could not distinguish some IMGT-functional V segments, including TRBV6-2 and TRBV6-3, those segments were excluded. Some 15 rarely observed V segments, including chromosome 9 orphons, were excluded from the earlier analysis of several hundred of the donors because counts were too low. A further reported finding was that TCR beta sequences accurately predicted the HLA-A and HLA-B alleles for most subjects in the first cohort. In a later analysis, HLA-associated TCR beta chains showed more clonal expansion and lower generation probabilities than non-associated chains that were equally common. At a false discovery rate of 0.05, a later analysis linked 16,000 or so TCR beta sequences to specific HLA alleles. Several of the top co-occurrence clusters appeared to be linked to parvovirus B19, influenza, CMV and Epstein-Barr virus, according to a later analysis. The authors suggested that the approach could potentially be extended to other disease states and immunological phenotypes. Most TCR sequences were observed very rarely across donors, whereas some public TCRs were present in many individuals. Only TCR beta chains were sequenced in this cohort, and the absence of alpha or paired-chain data limited detectable features. Cytomegalovirus status was reported to be diagnosed by the classifier with high specificity and sensitivity in both the original and validation cohorts.

Receptor libraries were prepared by the immunoSEQ multiplex PCR assay. A mixture of 60 forward primers for TCR Vbeta segments and 13 reverse primers for TCR Jbeta segments was used in the multiplex PCR. The CDR3 region of rearranged TCR beta genes was amplified from genomic DNA by a multiplex PCR assay. Amplified TCR beta libraries were sequenced as 87-base-pair reads on the Illumina HiSeq System. As for the authors' bioinformatics: Across the 700 or so repertoires, a later analysis counted around 80 million unique TCR beta chains, roughly 11 million of which were shared by at least two donors. To remove PCR and sequencing errors, raw reads were error-corrected and collapsed into unique sequences using a nearest-neighbor algorithm that merged closely related sequences. CDR3 sequences were aligned to IMGT reference sequences to assign V, D and J gene segments. For a sequence to be retained, at least a six-nucleotide match to both a V gene segment and a J gene segment was required. A rearrangement was called productive if the CDR3 had no stop codons and remained in frame with V and J, and every other rearrangement was called non-productive. Following IMGT convention, CDR3 was defined as the stretch from the second conserved V-encoded cysteine up to the conserved J-encoded phenylalanine. In an earlier analysis of 500 to 650 of the donors, sequences lacking an unambiguous match to a single V gene segment were excluded. An earlier analysis of approximately 590 of the donors classified V segments as functional when productive rearrangements were above 56.7% and as segregating when the standard deviation between donors was above 5%. A statistical classification framework was developed to diagnose cytomegalovirus status using the catalog of TCR beta chain sequences. A later analysis assigned V and J genes by comparing TCR nucleotide sequences with IMGT/GENE-DB human TR gene sequences. A later analysis assigned CDR3 sequences and most-parsimonious VDJ recombination scenarios with the TCRdist pipeline. In a later analysis, every TCR beta chain was defined by the combination of its CDR3 amino acid sequence and its V-gene family, and reads without a unique V-gene family were dropped. In a later analysis, some 600 highly shared, low-generation-probability nucleotide sequences were removed to address suspected cross-contamination and a sequencing artifact. For each public chain, a later analysis derived a clonal expansion index from normalized ranks of inferred template counts within each repertoire. A later analysis computed generation probabilities with a VDJ recombination model fitted to out-of-frame rearrangements, and checked the results against IGoR. In a later analysis, TCR-TCR, TCR-HLA and TCR-CMV co-occurrence was scored with hypergeometric tests, and a repertoire-size bias correction was applied to TCR pairs. A later analysis estimated false discovery rates by permuting HLA or CMV assignments 20 times. In a later analysis, co-occurring TCRs were grouped using DBSCAN, with TCRdist sequence similarity added in when clustering inside HLA-allele-positive subsets. For co-occurrence clustering, repertoires with fewer than 30,000 or more than 120,000 public chains were excluded, along with about five repertoires with anomalous nucleotide sharing. Drawn from immuneACCESS, this table holds only the in-frame rearrangements with V and J called that TCRdb kept. Clones are partly lost; checked studies trace under half to an unresolved V gene and leave the rest unexplained. From that table come the V and J calls and clone size; the DNA was used to work out D and trimming. Counted in this sample were about 160,000 clones; 65% to 90% of them appeared once. The ten biggest clones cover around 6% of the sample.

From cysteine to phenylalanine, the CDR3 is 12 amino acids long. Only the CDR3 part of the read is kept: 36 bases, read in frame from the first base. V loses 5 bases of germline sequence and J loses 3 bases, and the interval between the two ends is 8 bases. Based on the germline V gene (reference sequence), the CDR1 and CDR2 sequences are MNHNY and SVGAGI. Comments on this clone: Its binding antigen is unknown. No clone much larger than this one lies a single base away; base qualities are absent.

The cohort comprised hundreds of healthy bone marrow donors. At the time of sampling, every cohort member was nominally healthy, though immune exposures that went unrecorded were likely present. The donor tested CMV seropositive, placing the donor among the approximately 310 seropositive members of the cohort. A peripheral blood sample was collected from each donor, and TCR beta sequencing was performed on peripheral blood mononuclear cells. Genomic DNA extraction from the blood cell samples was performed with the Qiagen DNeasy Blood Extraction Kit. The sample taken for sequencing was PBMCs. This TCR derives from a man aged 50 to 59 in good health and CMV-seropositive. Recombination joined TRBV6-6 with TRBJ2-7; the D gene remains uncertain. The nucleotides are TGTGCCAGCAGTCCGAGGTTCTACGAGCAGTACTTC. Translated, it reads CASSPRFYEQYF.